The 9 T cell receptor beta chains given below trace back to one sample, sequenced in a study of T cell responses to AZD1222 COVID-19 vaccine. Sequencing used immunoSEQ multiplex PCR; TCRdb keeps in-frame clones, though not all of them. The sample gives some 150,000 clones, about nine tenths of which show up once; approximately 9% is in the top ten. Sequencing was performed on peripheral blood, taken 28 days after the second AZD1222 dose. The receptors stem from an adult who received the AZD1222 COVID-19 vaccine.

The rearrangement links TRBV28 to TRBJ2-4, with D perhaps matching TRBD1 (6 bases). V lost 5 bases and J lost 2, with 16 bases in between. CDR1 and CDR2 from the germline V gene are MDHEN and SYDVKM. This CDR3 is built from 16 residues. The CDR3 bases are TGTGCCAGCAGTCTACAGGGAAGTGCGACCAAAAACATTCAGTACTTC. Protein: CASSLQGSATKNIQYF.

The CDR3 reads CATSSAGLNEKLFF. CDR3 nucleotide sequence: TGTGCCACTTCCTCCGCGGGACTTAATGAAAAACTGTTTTTT. This chain links TRBV6-5 with TRBJ1-4; TRBD1 is a possible D gene (5 bases). V was clipped by 10 bases and J by 4 bases, with 16 bases between them. The germline V gene encodes CDR1 MNHEY and CDR2 SVGAGI. The CDR3 has 14 amino acids.

J is TRBJ2-2 and V is TRBV19; D may be TRBD1 or TRBD2 (5 bases each). The CDR3 spans 18 residues. Trimming removed 3 bases at V and 2 bases at J, with 19 bases between. The germline CDR1 and CDR2 sequences are LNHDA and SQIVND (reference sequence). The CDR3 DNA reads as TGTGCCAGTAGTATTTATGGAGGTGTTAGGGGAAACACCGGGGAGCTGTTTTTT. Encoded protein: CASSIYGGVRGNTGELFF.

This CDR3 is CSVEDGIVGTQYF. In nucleotides, the CDR3 is TGCAGCGTTGAAGACGGTATAGTGGGGACCCAGTACTTC. The V call is TRBV29-1, the J call TRBJ2-5; D remains unclear. V lost 0 bases to trimming and J lost 7 bases, with 12 bases between them. Germline lookup yields CDR1 SQVTM and CDR2 ANQGSEA. The CDR3 contains 13 residues.

The V and J genes are TRBV4-1 and TRBJ2-2; TRBD2 matches at 7 bases. The CDR3 contains 17 residues. CDR1 and CDR2 from the germline V gene are MGHRA and YSYEKL. The V gene end was trimmed by 0 bases and the J gene end by 0 bases; junction bases not matched to a gene: 4. CDR3 DNA: TGCGCCAGCAGCCAAGATCTTCGGGGGGCGAACACCGGGGAGCTGTTTTTT. As protein: CASSQDLRGANTGELFF.

The rearrangement uses TRBV14 and TRBJ1-1; D is perhaps TRBD1 (6 bases). V was trimmed by 4 bases and J by 5 bases, leaving 14 bases between them. Germline V CDR1 and CDR2: SGHDN, FVKESK. The CDR3 sequence is 14 residues long. The CDR3 region is CASSPQGWMTEAFF. As DNA, the CDR3 is TGTGCCAGCAGCCCACAGGGTTGGATGACTGAAGCTTTCTTT.

The rearrangement joins TRBV28 to TRBJ1-5; D is unresolved. The CDR3 consists of 13 residues. The V end was cut by 4 bases, the J end by 7 bases, with 11 bases between. Per the germline V gene, CDR1 is MDHEN and CDR2 is SYDVKM. CDR3 nucleotide sequence: TGTGCCAGCAGTTCCTCGGAGCTCCAGCCCCAGCATTTT. Residues: CASSSSELQPQHF. The whole variable domain, filled in from reference TRBV28 and TRBJ1-5, reads DVKVTQSSRYLVKRTGEKVFLECVQDMDHENMFWYRQDPGLGLRLIYFSYDVKMKEKGDIPEGYSVSREKKERFSLILESASTNQTSMYLCASSSSELQPQHFGDGTRLSIL.

This chain joins TRBV30 and TRBJ1-6; D is perhaps TRBD1 (5 bases). Trimming left V 4 bases short and J 7 bases short, with 20 bases between. The CDR3 has 16 amino acids. Germline V gene data show CDR1 as GTSNPN and CDR2 as SVGIG (reference sequence). The CDR3 region is CAWIESGAQGNSPLHF. In DNA form, the CDR3 reads TGTGCCTGGATTGAATCCGGGGCACAAGGGAATTCACCCCTCCACTTT.

The chain joins TRBV28 to TRBJ1-4; 12 nucleotides match TRBD1. The CDR3 totals 15 residues. V was pared by 2 bases and J by 5 bases, with 0 bases of the junction left unmatched. Germline CDR1 MDHEN, CDR2 SYDVKM. In DNA, the CDR3 is TGTGCCAGCAGTTTAGGGACAGGGGGCAATGAAAAACTGTTTTTT. It specifies CASSLGTGGNEKLFF.